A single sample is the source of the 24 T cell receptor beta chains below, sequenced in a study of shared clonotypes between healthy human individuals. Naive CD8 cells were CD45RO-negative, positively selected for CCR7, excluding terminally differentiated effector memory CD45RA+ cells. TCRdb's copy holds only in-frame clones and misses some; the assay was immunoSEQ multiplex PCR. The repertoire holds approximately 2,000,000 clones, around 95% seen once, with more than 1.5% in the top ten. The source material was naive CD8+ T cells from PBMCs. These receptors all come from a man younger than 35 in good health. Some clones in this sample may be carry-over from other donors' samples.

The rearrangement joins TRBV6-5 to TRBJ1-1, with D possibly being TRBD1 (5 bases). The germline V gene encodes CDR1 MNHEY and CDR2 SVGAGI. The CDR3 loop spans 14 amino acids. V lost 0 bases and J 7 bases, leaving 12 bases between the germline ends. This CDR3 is CASSYSIPDSEAFF. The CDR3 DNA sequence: TGTGCCAGCAGTTACTCGATTCCCGACAGTGAAGCTTTCTTT.

The CDR3 DNA follows: TGTGCCAGCAGCCAGAGGCTCATCTCCTACAATGAGCAGTTCTTC. Translation: CASSQRLISYNEQFF. The chain is built from TRBV28 and TRBJ2-1, with no clear D. V dropped 6 bases and J dropped 0 bases, with 12 bases sitting between them. Germline-derived CDR1 and CDR2 are MDHEN and SYDVKM. The CDR3 runs 15 residues.

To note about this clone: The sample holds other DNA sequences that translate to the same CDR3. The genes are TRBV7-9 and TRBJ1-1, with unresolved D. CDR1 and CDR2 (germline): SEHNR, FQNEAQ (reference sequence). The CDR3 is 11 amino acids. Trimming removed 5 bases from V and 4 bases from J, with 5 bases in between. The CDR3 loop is CASSPPTEAFF. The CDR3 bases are TGTGCCAGCAGCCCTCCCACTGAAGCTTTCTTT.

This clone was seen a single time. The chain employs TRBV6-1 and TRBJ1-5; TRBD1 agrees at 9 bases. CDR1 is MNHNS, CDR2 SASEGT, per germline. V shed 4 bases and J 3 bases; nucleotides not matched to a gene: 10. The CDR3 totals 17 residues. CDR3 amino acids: CASSVRRDRAVNQPQHF. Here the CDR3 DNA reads TGTGCCAGCAGTGTACGACGGGACAGGGCGGTCAATCAGCCCCAGCATTTT.

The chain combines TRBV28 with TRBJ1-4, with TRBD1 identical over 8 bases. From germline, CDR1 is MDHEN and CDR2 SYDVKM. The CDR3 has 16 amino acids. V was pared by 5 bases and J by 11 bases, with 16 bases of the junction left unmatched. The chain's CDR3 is CASSASWTGPLGKLFF. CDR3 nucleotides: TGTGCCAGCAGTGCGTCGTGGACAGGGCCGTTGGGGAAACTGTTTTTT.

The CDR3 sequence is CASSLTPSGRNYEQYF. The DNA for the CDR3 is TGTGCCAGCAGCTTAACCCCTAGCGGGAGGAACTACGAGCAGTACTTC. The chain is built from TRBV11-2 and TRBJ2-7; 11 bases fit TRBD2. V shed 2 bases, J shed 3 bases, and the junction held 6 bases outside the gene matches. Germline V gene lookup returns CDR1 SGHAT and CDR2 FQNNGV. The CDR3 consists of 16 residues.

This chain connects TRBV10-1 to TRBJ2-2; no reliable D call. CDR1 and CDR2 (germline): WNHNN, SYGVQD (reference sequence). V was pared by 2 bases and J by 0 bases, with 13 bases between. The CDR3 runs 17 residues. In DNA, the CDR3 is TGCGCCAGCAGTGAGATTGCTGGAGACCCGAACACCGGGGAGCTGTTTTTT. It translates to CASSEIAGDPNTGELFF.

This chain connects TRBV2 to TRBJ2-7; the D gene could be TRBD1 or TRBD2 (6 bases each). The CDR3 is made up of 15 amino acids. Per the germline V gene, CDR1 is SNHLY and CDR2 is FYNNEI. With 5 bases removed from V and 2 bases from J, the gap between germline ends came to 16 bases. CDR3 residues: CASSPGGRDPYEQYF. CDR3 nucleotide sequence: TGTGCCAGCAGTCCCGGGGGCAGGGACCCCTACGAGCAGTACTTC.

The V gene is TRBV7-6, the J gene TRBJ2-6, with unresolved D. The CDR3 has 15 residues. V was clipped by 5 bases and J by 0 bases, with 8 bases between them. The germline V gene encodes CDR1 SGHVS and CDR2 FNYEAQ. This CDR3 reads CASSLRSSGANVLTF. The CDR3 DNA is TGTGCCAGCAGCCTAAGAAGCTCTGGGGCCAACGTCCTGACTTTC.

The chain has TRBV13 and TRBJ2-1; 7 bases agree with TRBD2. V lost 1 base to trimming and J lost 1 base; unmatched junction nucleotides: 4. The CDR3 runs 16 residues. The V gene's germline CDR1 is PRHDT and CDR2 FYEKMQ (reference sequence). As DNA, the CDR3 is TGTGCCAGCAGCTTAGTAGGGCGGGAGTCCTACAATGAGCAGTTCTTC. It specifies CASSLVGRESYNEQFF.

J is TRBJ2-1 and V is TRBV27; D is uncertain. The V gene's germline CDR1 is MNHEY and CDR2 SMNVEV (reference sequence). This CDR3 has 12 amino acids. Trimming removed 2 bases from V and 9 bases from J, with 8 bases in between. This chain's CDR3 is CASSLLVGEQFF. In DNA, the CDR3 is TGTGCCAGCAGTTTACTAGTAGGTGAGCAGTTCTTC.

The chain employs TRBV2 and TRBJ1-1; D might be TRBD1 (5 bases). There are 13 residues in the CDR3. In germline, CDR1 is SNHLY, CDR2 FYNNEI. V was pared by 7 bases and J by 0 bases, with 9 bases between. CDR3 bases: TGTGCCAGCACAGGGCTTCTGAACACTGAAGCTTTCTTT. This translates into CASTGLLNTEAFF. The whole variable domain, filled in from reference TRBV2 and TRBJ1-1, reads EPEVTQTPSHQVTQMGQEVILRCVPISNHLYFYWYRQILGQKVEFLVSFYNNEISEKSEIFDDQFSVERPDGSNFTLKIRSTKLEDSAMYFCASTGLLNTEAFFGQGTRLTVV.

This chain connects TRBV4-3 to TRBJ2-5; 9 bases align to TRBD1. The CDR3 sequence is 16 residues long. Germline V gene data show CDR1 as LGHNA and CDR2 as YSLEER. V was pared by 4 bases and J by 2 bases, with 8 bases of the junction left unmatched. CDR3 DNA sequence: TGCGCCAGCAGCCCCACTTACAGGGGGCGTCAAGAGACCCAGTACTTC. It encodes CASSPTYRGRQETQYF.

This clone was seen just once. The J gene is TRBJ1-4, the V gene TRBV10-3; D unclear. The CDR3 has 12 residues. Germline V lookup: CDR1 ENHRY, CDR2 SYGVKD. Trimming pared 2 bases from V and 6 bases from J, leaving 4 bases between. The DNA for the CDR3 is TGTGCCATCAGTGAGGGCGATGAAAAACTGTTTTTT. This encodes CAISEGDEKLFF.

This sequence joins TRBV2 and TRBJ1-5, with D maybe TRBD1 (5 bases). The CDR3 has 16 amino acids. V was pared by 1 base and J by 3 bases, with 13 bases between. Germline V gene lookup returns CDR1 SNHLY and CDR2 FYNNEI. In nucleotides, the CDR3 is TGTGCCAGCAGTGAAGGTACCGGGACCTACAATCAGCCCCAGCATTTT. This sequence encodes CASSEGTGTYNQPQHF.

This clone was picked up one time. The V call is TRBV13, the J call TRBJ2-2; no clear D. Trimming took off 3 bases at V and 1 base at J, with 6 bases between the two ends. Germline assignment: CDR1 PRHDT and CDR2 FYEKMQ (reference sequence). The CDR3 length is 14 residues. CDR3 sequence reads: CASSFDRNTGELFF. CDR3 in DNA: TGTGCCAGCAGCTTCGACCGGAACACCGGGGAGCTGTTTTTT.

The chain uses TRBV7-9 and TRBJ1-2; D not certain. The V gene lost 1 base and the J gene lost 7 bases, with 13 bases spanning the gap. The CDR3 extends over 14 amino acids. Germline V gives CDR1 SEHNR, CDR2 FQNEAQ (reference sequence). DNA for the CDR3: TGTGCCAGCAGCTTAGTTGTTGGGGTCGGTGGCTACACCTTC. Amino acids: CASSLVVGVGGYTF. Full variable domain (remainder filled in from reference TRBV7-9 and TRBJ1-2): DTGVSQNPRHKITKRGQNVTFRCDPISEHNRLYWYRQTLGQGPEFLTYFQNEAQLEKSRLLSDRFSAERPKGSFSTLEIQRTEQGDSAMYLCASSLVVGVGGYTFGSGTRLTVV.

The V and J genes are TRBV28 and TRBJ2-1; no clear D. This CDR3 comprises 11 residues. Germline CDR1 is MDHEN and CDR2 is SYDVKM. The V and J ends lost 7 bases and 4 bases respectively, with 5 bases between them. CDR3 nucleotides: TGTGCCAGCACCCCATACAATGAGCAGTTCTTC. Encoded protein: CASTPYNEQFF.

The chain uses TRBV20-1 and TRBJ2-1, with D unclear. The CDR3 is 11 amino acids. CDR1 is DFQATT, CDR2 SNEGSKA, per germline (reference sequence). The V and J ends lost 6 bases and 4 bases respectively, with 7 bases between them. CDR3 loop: CSAIQYNEQFF. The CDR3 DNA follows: TGCAGTGCCATTCAGTACAATGAGCAGTTCTTC.

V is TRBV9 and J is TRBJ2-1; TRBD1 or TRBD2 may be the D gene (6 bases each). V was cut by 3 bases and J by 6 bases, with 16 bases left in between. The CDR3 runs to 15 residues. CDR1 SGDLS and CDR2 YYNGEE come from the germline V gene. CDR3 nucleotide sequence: TGTGCCAGCAGCGCCTCGGGGGCTTGGCTCAATGAGCAGTTCTTC. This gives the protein CASSASGAWLNEQFF. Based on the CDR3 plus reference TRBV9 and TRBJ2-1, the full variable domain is DSGVTQTPKHLITATGQRVTLRCSPRSGDLSVYWYQQSLDQGLQFLIQYYNGEERAKGNILERFSAQQFPDLHSELNLSSLELGDSALYFCASSASGAWLNEQFFGPGTRLTVL.

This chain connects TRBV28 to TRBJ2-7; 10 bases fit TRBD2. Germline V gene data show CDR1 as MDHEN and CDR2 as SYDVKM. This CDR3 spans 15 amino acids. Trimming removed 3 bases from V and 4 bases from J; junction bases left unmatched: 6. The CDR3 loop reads CASSFTSGVLYEQYF. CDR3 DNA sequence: TGTGCCAGCAGTTTCACTAGCGGGGTACTATACGAGCAGTACTTC.

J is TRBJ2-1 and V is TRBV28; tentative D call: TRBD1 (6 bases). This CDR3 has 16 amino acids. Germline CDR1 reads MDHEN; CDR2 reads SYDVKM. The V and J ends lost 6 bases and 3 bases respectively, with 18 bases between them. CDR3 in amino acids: CASRTNQGTRYNEQFF. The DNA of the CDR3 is TGTGCCAGCAGAACGAATCAGGGGACCCGCTACAATGAGCAGTTCTTC.

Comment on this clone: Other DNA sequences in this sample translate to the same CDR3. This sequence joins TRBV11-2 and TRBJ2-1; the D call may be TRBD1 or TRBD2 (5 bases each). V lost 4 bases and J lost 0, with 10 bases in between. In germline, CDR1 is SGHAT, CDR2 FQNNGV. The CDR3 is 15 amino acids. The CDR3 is CASSWGTSSYNEQFF. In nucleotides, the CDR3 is TGTGCCAGCAGCTGGGGGACGAGCTCCTACAATGAGCAGTTCTTC.

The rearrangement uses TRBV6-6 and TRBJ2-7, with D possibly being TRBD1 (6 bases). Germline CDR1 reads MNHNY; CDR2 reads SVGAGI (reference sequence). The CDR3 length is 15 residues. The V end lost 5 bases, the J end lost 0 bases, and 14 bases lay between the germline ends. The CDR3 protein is CASSTGGGPSYEQYF. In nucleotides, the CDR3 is TGTGCCAGCAGTACCGGTGGGGGCCCCTCCTACGAGCAGTACTTC.